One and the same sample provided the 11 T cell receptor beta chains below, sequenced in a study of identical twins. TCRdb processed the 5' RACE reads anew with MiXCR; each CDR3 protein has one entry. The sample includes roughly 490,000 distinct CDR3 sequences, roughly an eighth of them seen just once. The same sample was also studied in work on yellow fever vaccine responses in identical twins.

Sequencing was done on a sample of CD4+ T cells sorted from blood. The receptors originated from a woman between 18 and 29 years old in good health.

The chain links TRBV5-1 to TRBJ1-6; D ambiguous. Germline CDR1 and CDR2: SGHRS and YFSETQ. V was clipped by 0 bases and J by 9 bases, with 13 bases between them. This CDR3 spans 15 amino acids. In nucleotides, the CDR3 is TGCGCCAGCAGCTTGGGTACTTACCTGGGTTCACCCCTCCACTTT. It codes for CASSLGTYLGSPLHF.

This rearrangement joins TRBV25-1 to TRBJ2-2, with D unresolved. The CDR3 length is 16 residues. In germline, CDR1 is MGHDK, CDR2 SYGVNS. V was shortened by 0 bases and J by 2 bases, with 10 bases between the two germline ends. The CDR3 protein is CASSEYGSSNTGELFF. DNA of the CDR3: TGTGCCAGCAGTGAATACGGCAGTTCTAACACCGGGGAGCTGTTTTTT.

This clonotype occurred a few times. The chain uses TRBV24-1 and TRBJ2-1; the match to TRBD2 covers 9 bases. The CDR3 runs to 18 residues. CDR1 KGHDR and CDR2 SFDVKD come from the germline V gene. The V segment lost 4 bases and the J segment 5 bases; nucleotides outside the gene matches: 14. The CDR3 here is CATSDPTRSGGLNNEQFF. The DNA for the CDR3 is TGTGCCACCAGTGACCCTACCCGTAGCGGGGGACTCAACAATGAGCAGTTCTTC.

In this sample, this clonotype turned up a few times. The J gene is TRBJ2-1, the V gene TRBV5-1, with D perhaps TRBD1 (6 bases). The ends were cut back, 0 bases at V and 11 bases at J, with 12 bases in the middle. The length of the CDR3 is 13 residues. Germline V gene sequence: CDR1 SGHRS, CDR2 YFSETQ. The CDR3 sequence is CASSLEGDPKQFF. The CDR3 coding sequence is TGCGCCAGCAGCTTGGAGGGGGATCCCAAGCAGTTCTTC.

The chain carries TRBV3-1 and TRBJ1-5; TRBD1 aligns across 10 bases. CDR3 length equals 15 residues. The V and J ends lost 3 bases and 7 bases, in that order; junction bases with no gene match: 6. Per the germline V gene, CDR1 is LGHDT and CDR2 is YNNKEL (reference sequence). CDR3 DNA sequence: TGTGCCAGCAGCCAGGGATCGGGACAGGGGCAGCCCCAGCATTTT. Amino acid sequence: CASSQGSGQGQPQHF.

The CDR3 DNA reads TGTGCCAGCTCGGTTACAGGGGACTACGAGCAGTACTTC. Translating it yields CASSVTGDYEQYF. The chain combines TRBV18 with TRBJ2-7; 7 positions agree with TRBD1. The CDR3 length is 13 residues. Germline V gene sequence: CDR1 KGHSH, CDR2 LQKENI. The trim removed 6 bases at V and 3 bases at J, leaving 5 bases unmatched.

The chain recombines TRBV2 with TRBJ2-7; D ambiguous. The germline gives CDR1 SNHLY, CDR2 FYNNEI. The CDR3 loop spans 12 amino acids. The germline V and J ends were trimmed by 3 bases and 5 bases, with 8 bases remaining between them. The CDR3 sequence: CASSEVLNEQYF. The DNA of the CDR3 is TGTGCCAGCAGTGAGGTCCTCAACGAGCAGTACTTC.

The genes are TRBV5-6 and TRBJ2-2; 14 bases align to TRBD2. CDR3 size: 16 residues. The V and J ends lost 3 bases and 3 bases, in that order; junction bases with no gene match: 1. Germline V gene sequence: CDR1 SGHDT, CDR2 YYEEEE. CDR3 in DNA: TGTGCCAGCAGCTGGGGACTAGCGGGAGACACCGGGGAGCTGTTTTTT. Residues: CASSWGLAGDTGELFF.

The CDR3 coding sequence is TGCGCCAGCAGCTTGGAATCCGGGAGTACTGAAGCTTTCTTT. Amino acids: CASSLESGSTEAFF. The rearrangement links TRBV5-1 to TRBJ1-1; D is unresolved. The CDR3 length is 14 residues. Deletions cut 0 bases from V and 5 bases from J, with 11 bases between. From germline, CDR1 is SGHRS and CDR2 YFSETQ.

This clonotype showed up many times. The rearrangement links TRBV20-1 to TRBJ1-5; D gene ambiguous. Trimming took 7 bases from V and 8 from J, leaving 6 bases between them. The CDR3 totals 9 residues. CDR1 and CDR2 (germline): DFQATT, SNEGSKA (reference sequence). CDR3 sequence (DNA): TGCAGTGTCGCGGAGCCCCAGCATTTT. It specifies CSVAEPQHF.

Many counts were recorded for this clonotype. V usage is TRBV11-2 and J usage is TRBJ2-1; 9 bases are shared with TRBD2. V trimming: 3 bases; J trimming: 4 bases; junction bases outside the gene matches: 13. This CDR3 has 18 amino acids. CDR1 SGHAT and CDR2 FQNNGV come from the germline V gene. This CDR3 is CASSFQSQAGGLYNEQFF. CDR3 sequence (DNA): TGTGCCAGCAGCTTTCAGTCCCAAGCGGGGGGCCTATACAATGAGCAGTTCTTC.